The present entry profiles one TCR beta chain with its context. This sample is drawn from a study of PD-L1 blockade in urothelial cancer. For the study at large: Analyses used blood from 3 weeks (second dose) and 6 weeks after treatment start. Each blood sample yielded a median of approximately 140,000 T cells.

TCRdb's copy holds only in-frame clones and misses some; the assay was immunoSEQ multiplex PCR. The sample includes approximately 52,000 clones, about 85% of them seen just once. Time point reported: pretreatment peripheral blood. Material: PBMCs, obtained around atezolizumab (anti-PD-L1) treatment. This TCR was recovered from an older man with urothelial cancer.

Here the CDR3 DNA reads TGTGCCTGGAGGGGAGAGGGGGTGTGGGGCGAGCAGTACTTC. This gives the protein CAWRGEGVWGEQYF. The chain has TRBV30 and TRBJ2-7; a weak D match, TRBD1 (6 bases). V lost 3 bases to trimming and J lost 6 bases, with 18 bases between them. The V gene's germline CDR1 is GTSNPN and CDR2 SVGIG (reference sequence). The length of the CDR3 is 14 residues. Complete variable domain (other parts from reference TRBV30 and TRBJ2-7): SQTIHQWPATLVQPVGSPLSLECTVEGTSNPNLYWYRQAAGRGLQLLFYSVGIGQISSEVPQNLSASRPQDRQFILSSKKLLLSDSGFYLCAWRGEGVWGEQYFGPGTRLTVT.